These T cell receptor beta chains were read from a single sample in a study of long-term antiretroviral therapy in people with HIV. Here immunoSEQ multiplex PCR was the method, and the copy in TCRdb shows in-frame clones only, minus some. This sample has about 30,000 clones, with 94% found just once. This specimen was unsorted PBMCs, taken approximately 5 years after starting antiretroviral therapy. Source of these receptors: a woman between 50 and 59 years old with HIV. CDR3s include the opening cysteine and the closing phenylalanine or tryptophan. A D gene is named only where the DNA matches it firmly. The listing skips clone size in some rows; elsewhere it reads once, few, many or a size class.

clone_size: NA
d_call: TRBD2
j_call: TRBJ2-3
v_call: TRBV7-2
cdr3_aa: CASSLAGTSGGAISQYF
cdr3_nt: TGTGCCAGCAGCTTAGCCGGGACTAGCGGGGGGGCCATTTCGCAGTATTTT

clone_size: NA
d_call: TRBD1
j_call: TRBJ1-4
v_call: TRBV5-1
cdr3_aa: CASSLEGQGREKLFF
cdr3_nt: TGCGCCAGCAGCTTGGAGGGACAGGGACGGGAAAAACTGTTTTTT

clone_size: NA
d_call: TRBD1
j_call: TRBJ1-4
v_call: TRBV6-1
cdr3_aa: CASSRQGTNEKLFF
cdr3_nt: TGTGCCAGCAGTCGACAGGGAACGAATGAAAAACTGTTTTTT

clone_size: NA
d_call: TRBD1
j_call: TRBJ1-1
v_call: TRBV25-1
cdr3_aa: CASRGDSLPEAFF
cdr3_nt: TGTGCCAGCAGGGGGGACAGTTTACCTGAAGCTTTCTTT

clone_size: NA
d_call: NA
j_call: TRBJ2-7
v_call: TRBV10-3
cdr3_aa: CAISAVGDYEQYF
cdr3_nt: TGTGCCATCAGTGCGGTTGGGGACTACGAGCAGTACTTC

clone_size: NA
d_call: NA
j_call: TRBJ2-7
v_call: TRBV5-6
cdr3_aa: CASSLLGGSSYEQYF
cdr3_nt: TGTGCCAGCAGCCTCTTAGGGGGGTCCTCCTACGAGCAGTACTTC

clone_size: once
d_call: NA
j_call: TRBJ2-5
v_call: TRBV7-2
cdr3_aa: CASSLFAETQYF
cdr3_nt: TGTGCCAGCAGCTTATTTGCGGAGACCCAGTACTTC

clone_size: NA
d_call: NA
j_call: TRBJ1-1
v_call: TRBV9
cdr3_aa: CASSPNAGREGTEAFF
cdr3_nt: TGTGCCAGCAGCCCAAACGCAGGACGGGAGGGCACTGAAGCTTTCTTT

clone_size: NA
d_call: NA
j_call: TRBJ2-1
v_call: TRBV27
cdr3_aa: CASRLGPANNEQFF
cdr3_nt: TGTGCCAGCAGACTCGGGCCAGCCAACAATGAGCAGTTCTTC

clone_size: NA
d_call: NA
j_call: TRBJ1-5
v_call: TRBV25-1
cdr3_aa: CASSEGRLGQPQHF
cdr3_nt: TGTGCCAGCAGTGAGGGGAGGCTTGGACAGCCCCAGCATTTT

clone_size: NA
d_call: TRBD2
j_call: TRBJ2-7
v_call: TRBV19
cdr3_aa: CATSTSTLGEQYF
cdr3_nt: TGTGCCACCTCGACTAGCACTCTAGGAGAGCAGTACTTC

clone_size: NA
d_call: NA
j_call: TRBJ1-5
v_call: TRBV21-1
cdr3_aa: CASSGQLRTGDSNQPQHF
cdr3_nt: TGTGCCAGCAGCGGACAGCTCAGGACAGGCGACAGCAATCAGCCCCAGCATTTT

clone_size: NA
d_call: TRBD2
j_call: TRBJ2-2
v_call: TRBV9
cdr3_aa: CASSVATASGAGTGELFF
cdr3_nt: TGTGCCAGCAGCGTAGCTACGGCTAGCGGGGCCGGGACCGGGGAGCTGTTTTTT

clone_size: NA
d_call: NA
j_call: TRBJ2-1
v_call: TRBV11-2
cdr3_aa: CASSLGRTTVREQFF
cdr3_nt: TGTGCCAGCAGCTTAGGTAGGACAACGGTCCGCGAGCAGTTCTTC

clone_size: NA
d_call: TRBD2
j_call: TRBJ2-3
v_call: TRBV5-4
cdr3_aa: CATGGGRPSTDTQYF
cdr3_nt: TGTGCCACCGGGGGGGGGAGGCCTAGCACAGATACGCAGTATTTT

clone_size: NA
d_call: NA
j_call: TRBJ2-6
v_call: TRBV9
cdr3_aa: CASSVVGGSSGANVLTF
cdr3_nt: TGTGCCAGCAGCGTAGTGGGCGGCAGCTCTGGGGCCAACGTCCTGACTTTC

clone_size: NA
d_call: TRBD1
j_call: TRBJ2-7
v_call: TRBV6-1
cdr3_aa: CASSGDRGSEQYF
cdr3_nt: TGTGCCAGCAGTGGGGACAGGGGCTCCGAGCAGTACTTC

clone_size: NA
d_call: NA
j_call: TRBJ1-2
v_call: TRBV28
cdr3_aa: CASSFATGNYGYTF
cdr3_nt: TGTGCCAGCAGTTTCGCTACAGGGAACTATGGCTACACCTTC

clone_size: NA
d_call: TRBD1
j_call: TRBJ1-1
v_call: TRBV9
cdr3_aa: CASSVSQGGMNTEAFF
cdr3_nt: TGTGCCAGCAGCGTATCCCAGGGGGGTATGAACACTGAAGCTTTCTTT

clone_size: few
d_call: NA
j_call: TRBJ2-2
v_call: TRBV12-5
cdr3_aa: CASGPALPGELFF
cdr3_nt: TGTGCTAGTGGTCCCGCTCTGCCCGGGGAGCTGTTTTTT

clone_size: NA
d_call: NA
j_call: TRBJ1-4
v_call: TRBV20-1
cdr3_aa: CSVETDEKLFF
cdr3_nt: TGCAGTGTTGAGACGGATGAAAAACTGTTTTTT

clone_size: NA
d_call: TRBD1
j_call: TRBJ1-2
v_call: TRBV6-6
cdr3_aa: CASSSARPDRGGGYTF
cdr3_nt: TGTGCCAGCAGTTCCGCCCGACCGGACAGGGGCGGCGGCTACACCTTC

clone_size: NA
d_call: NA
j_call: TRBJ1-1
v_call: TRBV6-5
cdr3_aa: CASSYSRRNTEAFF
cdr3_nt: TGTGCCAGCAGTTACTCGAGGAGAAACACTGAAGCTTTCTTT

clone_size: NA
d_call: NA
j_call: TRBJ2-3
v_call: TRBV5-1
cdr3_aa: CASSLVGQSTDTQYF
cdr3_nt: TGCGCCAGCAGCTTGGTGGGACAAAGCACAGATACGCAGTATTTT

clone_size: NA
d_call: TRBD2
j_call: TRBJ2-3
v_call: TRBV2
cdr3_aa: CASSGLAGGTDTQYF
cdr3_nt: TGTGCCAGCAGTGGACTAGCGGGGGGCACAGATACGCAGTATTTT

clone_size: NA
d_call: NA
j_call: TRBJ1-1
v_call: TRBV11-2
cdr3_aa: CASSQRSSVLWTEAFF
cdr3_nt: TGTGCCAGCAGCCAACGAAGTTCGGTTTTGTGGACTGAAGCTTTCTTT

clone_size: NA
d_call: NA
j_call: TRBJ2-3
v_call: TRBV4-1
cdr3_aa: CASSSGLSDTQYF
cdr3_nt: TGCGCCAGCAGTTCGGGACTCTCAGATACGCAGTATTTT

clone_size: NA
d_call: TRBD1
j_call: TRBJ1-5
v_call: TRBV30
cdr3_aa: CAWSFDRGGNQPQHF
cdr3_nt: TGTGCCTGGAGCTTCGACAGGGGTGGCAATCAGCCCCAGCATTTT

clone_size: once
d_call: TRBD2
j_call: TRBJ2-1
v_call: TRBV11-2
cdr3_aa: CASSLEGRGVYNEQFF
cdr3_nt: TGTGCCAGCAGCTTAGAGGGGCGGGGGGTCTACAATGAGCAGTTCTTC

clone_size: NA
d_call: NA
j_call: TRBJ1-1
v_call: TRBV11-2
cdr3_aa: CASSSQSPNTEAFF
cdr3_nt: TGTGCCAGCAGCTCCCAATCGCCGAACACTGAAGCTTTCTTT

clone_size: NA
d_call: TRBD1
j_call: TRBJ2-2
v_call: TRBV7-3
cdr3_aa: CASSPGTGYNTGELFF
cdr3_nt: TGTGCCAGCAGCCCAGGGACAGGGTATAACACCGGGGAGCTGTTTTTT

clone_size: NA
d_call: TRBD1
j_call: TRBJ1-1
v_call: TRBV13
cdr3_aa: CASSMTGAEAFF
cdr3_nt: TGTGCCAGCAGCATGACAGGGGCTGAAGCTTTCTTT

clone_size: NA
d_call: NA
j_call: TRBJ2-7
v_call: TRBV11-3
cdr3_aa: CASSLEPTSYEQYF
cdr3_nt: TGTGCCAGCAGCTTAGAACCGACCTCCTACGAGCAGTACTTC

clone_size: NA
d_call: TRBD1
j_call: TRBJ2-5
v_call: TRBV5-4
cdr3_aa: CASSSRGPVQETQYF
cdr3_nt: TGTGCCAGCAGCTCCAGGGGGCCGGTACAAGAGACCCAGTACTTC

clone_size: NA
d_call: NA
j_call: TRBJ1-1
v_call: TRBV19
cdr3_aa: CASILQGGITEAFF
cdr3_nt: TGTGCCAGTATTCTACAGGGCGGGATCACTGAAGCTTTCTTT

clone_size: NA
d_call: NA
j_call: TRBJ2-6
v_call: TRBV9
cdr3_aa: CASSGLSGANVLTF
cdr3_nt: TGTGCCAGCAGCGGCCTCTCTGGGGCCAACGTCCTGACTTTC

clone_size: NA
d_call: NA
j_call: TRBJ1-4
v_call: TRBV29-1
cdr3_aa: CSVLPGTNEKLFF
cdr3_nt: TGCAGCGTACTTCCAGGTACTAATGAAAAACTGTTTTTT

clone_size: NA
d_call: NA
j_call: TRBJ2-7
v_call: TRBV5-4
cdr3_aa: CASSFGTYEQYF
cdr3_nt: TGTGCCAGCAGCTTCGGCACCTACGAGCAGTACTTC

clone_size: NA
d_call: NA
j_call: TRBJ1-1
v_call: TRBV4-2
cdr3_aa: CASSHGRDGGRVTEAFF
cdr3_nt: TGTGCCAGCAGCCATGGGAGGGACGGCGGAAGGGTTACTGAAGCTTTCTTT

clone_size: NA
d_call: TRBD2
j_call: TRBJ2-2
v_call: TRBV5-1
cdr3_aa: CASSLARGAGELFF
cdr3_nt: TGCGCCAGCAGCTTGGCCCGGGGGGCCGGGGAGCTGTTTTTT

clone_size: NA
d_call: NA
j_call: TRBJ2-2
v_call: TRBV2
cdr3_aa: CASSGHGGTGELFF
cdr3_nt: TGTGCCAGCAGTGGGCACGGCGGTACCGGGGAGCTGTTTTTT

clone_size: NA
d_call: TRBD1
j_call: TRBJ1-6
v_call: TRBV10-2
cdr3_aa: CASSEWTGNSPLHF
cdr3_nt: TGCGCCAGCAGTGAGTGGACAGGGAATTCACCCCTCCACTTT

clone_size: NA
d_call: NA
j_call: TRBJ2-7
v_call: TRBV18
cdr3_aa: CASSPSPLSYEQYF
cdr3_nt: TGTGCCAGCTCACCTAGCCCTCTATCCTACGAGCAGTACTTC

clone_size: NA
d_call: NA
j_call: TRBJ1-2
v_call: TRBV6-5
cdr3_aa: CASRAARSSGYTF
cdr3_nt: TGTGCCAGCAGGGCAGCGCGAAGTTCTGGCTACACCTTC

clone_size: NA
d_call: TRBD1
j_call: TRBJ1-2
v_call: TRBV29-1
cdr3_aa: CSVPAGQGARGYTF
cdr3_nt: TGCAGCGTCCCCGCTGGGCAGGGGGCGCGGGGCTACACCTTC

clone_size: NA
d_call: NA
j_call: TRBJ1-1
v_call: TRBV11-2
cdr3_aa: CASSASGAMNTEAFF
cdr3_nt: TGTGCCAGCAGCGCGTCCGGGGCGATGAACACTGAAGCTTTCTTT

clone_size: NA
d_call: NA
j_call: TRBJ1-2
v_call: TRBV6-5
cdr3_aa: CASRSLGGYTF
cdr3_nt: TGTGCCAGCAGGTCTCTCGGGGGCTACACCTTC

clone_size: NA
d_call: NA
j_call: TRBJ2-7
v_call: TRBV29-1
cdr3_aa: CSVLWRDEQYF
cdr3_nt: TGCAGCGTTTTGTGGAGGGACGAGCAGTACTTC

clone_size: NA
d_call: TRBD2
j_call: TRBJ2-1
v_call: TRBV15
cdr3_aa: CATSRDFQRGYNEQFF
cdr3_nt: TGTGCCACCAGCAGAGATTTCCAGCGGGGGTACAATGAGCAGTTCTTC

clone_size: NA
d_call: NA
j_call: TRBJ1-5
v_call: TRBV7-8
cdr3_aa: CASSFAGAQPQHF
cdr3_nt: TGTGCCAGCAGCTTCGCGGGGGCCCAGCCCCAGCATTTT

clone_size: NA
d_call: NA
j_call: TRBJ2-1
v_call: TRBV20-1
cdr3_aa: CSARDRLGTFF
cdr3_nt: TGCAGTGCTAGAGATAGGTTGGGTACGTTCTTC

clone_size: NA
d_call: NA
j_call: TRBJ2-7
v_call: TRBV5-4
cdr3_aa: CASSLGQGGGEQYF
cdr3_nt: TGTGCCAGCAGCTTGGGACAGGGAGGCGGCGAGCAGTACTTC